These 4 T cell receptor beta chains came from one sample sequenced in a study of T-cell reconstitution after alpha-beta-depleted transplantation in children. Preparation of the TCRbeta library was carried out with unique molecular identifiers. TCRdb called the PCR reads again in MiXCR, with one record for every CDR3 protein. The sample holds about 500,000 distinct CDR3 sequences, about 31% seen once. The sample was PBMCs from the stem cell graft donor, taken from the stem cell graft. These receptors were obtained from a human donor who donated a stem cell graft to a child with aplastic anemia.

V is TRBV20-1 and J is TRBJ1-1; the D is unclear. This CDR3 has 13 residues. CDR1 and CDR2 (germline): DFQATT, SNEGSKA (reference sequence). V lost 0 bases to trimming and J lost 7 bases, with 12 bases between them. CDR3 sequence reads: CSARDLGSIEAFF. CDR3 nucleotides: TGCAGTGCTAGAGATCTGGGCTCTATTGAAGCTTTCTTT.

This sequence joins TRBV24-1 and TRBJ2-2; TRBD1 matches 8 bases. This CDR3 is 16 amino acids long. CDR1 and CDR2 (germline): KGHDR, SFDVKD. Unmatched junction bases numbered 9, after V lost 3 bases and J lost 7 bases. The DNA for the CDR3 is TGTGCCACCAGTGATCAGGACAGGGATGGTCGCGGGGAGCTGTTTTTT. Translated: CATSDQDRDGRGELFF.

The V gene is TRBV7-3, the J gene TRBJ1-6, with unresolved D. This CDR3 has 14 residues. With 0 bases removed from V and 9 bases from J, the gap between germline ends came to 9 bases. CDR1 is SGHTA and CDR2 is FQGTGA in the germline V gene. CDR3 bases: TGTGCCAGCAGCTTAACAGGGCCCGGTTCACCCCTCCACTTT. Amino acids: CASSLTGPGSPLHF.

As for this clonotype: This clone may be a read error of a much larger clone one base away. The chain employs TRBV29-1 and TRBJ2-1, with D perhaps TRBD2 (6 bases). The CDR3 is made up of 16 amino acids. Germline loops: CDR1 SQVTM, CDR2 ANQGSEA. The DNA of the CDR3 is TGCAGCATTGAAGCCGGCGGGACGAGCTCCTACAATGAGCAGTTCTTC. Its protein is CSIEAGGTSSYNEQFF.